These T cell receptor beta chains were read from a single sample in a study of liver allograft versus peripheral blood T cells. TCRdb re-derived calls from the reads in MiXCR, one entry per CDR3 protein. The repertoire has over 2,000 distinct CDR3 sequences, about 15% of them found once; the top ten carry about 15%. The receptors were gathered from a human patient who had a liver transplant. Some T cells may have come from the graft donor. Both conserved end residues are part of each CDR3. The order of the fields is clone size, V gene, J gene, D gene, CDR3 DNA, CDR3 protein. A D gene is named only where the DNA matches it firmly. Clone size is not always given. Where it is, it says once, few, many or a class for expanded clones.

>medium-sized|TRBV7-2|TRBJ2-1|NA
TGTGCCAGCAGCTTAGGCTCTAGTTCCTACAATGAGCAGTTCTTC
CASSLGSSSYNEQFF
>medium-sized|TRBV6-6|TRBJ1-2|TRBD1
TGTGCCAGCAGTTACGGGGACAGGGGTTATGGCTACACCTTC
CASSYGDRGYGYTF
>medium-sized|TRBV6-1|TRBJ1-1|NA
TGTGCCAGCATACTGGGGGGAGACACTGAAGCTTTCTTT
CASILGGDTEAFF
>large|TRBV6-2/TRBV6-3|TRBJ1-1|NA
TGTGCCAGCAGTTACACGGGTAACACTGAAGCTTTCTTT
CASSYTGNTEAFF
>medium-sized|TRBV20-1|TRBJ1-1|NA
TGCAGTGCCCCAAGGAACACTGAAGCTTTCTTT
CSAPRNTEAFF
>few|TRBV7-9|TRBJ1-3|TRBD1
TGTGCCAGCAGCATACAGGGGGGCTCCGGAAACACCATATATTTT
CASSIQGGSGNTIYF
>few|TRBV25-1|TRBJ1-2|NA
TGTGCCAGCTCCGCGCGGACCGGGCAGGCCTCTTATGGCTACACCTTC
CASSARTGQASYGYTF
>medium-sized|TRBV20-1|TRBJ1-1|TRBD1
TGCAGTGCGCCAGACAGGGGGAGGACTGAAGCTTTCTTT
CSAPDRGRTEAFF
>medium-sized|TRBV10-2|TRBJ1-5|NA
TGCGCCAGCAGTGGGTCCCTCATTGGTCAGCCCCAGCATTTT
CASSGSLIGQPQHF
>NA|TRBV6-6|TRBJ1-2|NA
TGTGCCAGCAGTTACGTGGTTGTAGGGCTTAACTATGGCTACACCTTC
CASSYVVVGLNYGYTF
>NA|TRBV7-2|TRBJ1-2|TRBD1
TGTGCCAGCAGTCGGGACAGGGACCGGTATGGCTTC
CASSRDRDRYGF
>medium-sized|TRBV29-1|TRBJ1-5|NA
TGCAGCGTTGGAGAGAAGGGGCAGCCCCAGCATTTT
CSVGEKGQPQHF
>medium-sized|TRBV19|TRBJ1-2|NA
TGTGCCAGTAGTGTCGGACAGCCTACTAACTATGGCTACACCTTC
CASSVGQPTNYGYTF
>NA|TRBV7-2|TRBJ2-1|NA
TGTGCCAGCAGCTTAAGTCGGCAGGGCAATGAGCAGTTCTTC
CASSLSRQGNEQFF
>medium-sized|TRBV6-2/TRBV6-3|TRBJ1-3|NA
TGTGCCAGTCGACGGTCGGCAAACACCATATATTTT
CASRRSANTIYF
>few|TRBV29-1|TRBJ2-3|TRBD2
TGCAGCACGGGAGAGCGGGAGGGTGTATATTTT
CSTGEREGVYF
>medium-sized|TRBV10-3|TRBJ1-2|NA
TGTGCCATCAGTGAGTCGAGGGACTACACCTTC
CAISESRDYTF